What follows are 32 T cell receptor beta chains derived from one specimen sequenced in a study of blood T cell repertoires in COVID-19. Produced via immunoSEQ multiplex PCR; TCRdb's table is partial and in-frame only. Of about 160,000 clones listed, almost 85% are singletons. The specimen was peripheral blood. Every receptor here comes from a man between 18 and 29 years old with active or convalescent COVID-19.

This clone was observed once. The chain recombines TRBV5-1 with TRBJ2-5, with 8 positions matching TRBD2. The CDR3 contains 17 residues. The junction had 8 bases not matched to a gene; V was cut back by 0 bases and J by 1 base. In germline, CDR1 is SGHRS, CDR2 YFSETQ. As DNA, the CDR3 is TGCGCCAGCAGCTTGGCCGGAGCTAGCGGGCGCCAAGAGACCCAGTACTTC. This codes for CASSLAGASGRQETQYF.

This CDR3 is CARKPLEGSNSPLHF. Written as DNA, the CDR3 is TGTGCTCGAAAGCCCTTGGAGGGAAGTAATTCACCCCTCCACTTT. The chain combines TRBV7-7 with TRBJ1-6; D not certain. Per the germline V gene, CDR1 is SSHAT and CDR2 is FNYEAQ (reference sequence). The CDR3 sequence is 15 residues long.

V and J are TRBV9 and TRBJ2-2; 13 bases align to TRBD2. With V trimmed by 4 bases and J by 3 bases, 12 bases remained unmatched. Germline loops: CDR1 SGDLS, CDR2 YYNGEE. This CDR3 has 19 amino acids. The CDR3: CASSPTGLAGIRHTGELFF. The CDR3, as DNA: TGTGCCAGCAGCCCGACGGGACTAGCGGGGATTCGGCACACCGGGGAGCTGTTTTTT.

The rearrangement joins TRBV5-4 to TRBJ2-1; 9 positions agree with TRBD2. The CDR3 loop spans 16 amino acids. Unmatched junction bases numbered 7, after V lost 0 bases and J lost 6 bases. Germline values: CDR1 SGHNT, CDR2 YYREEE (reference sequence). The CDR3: CASSLELAGPVNEQFF. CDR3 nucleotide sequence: TGTGCCAGCAGCTTGGAACTAGCGGGTCCTGTCAATGAGCAGTTCTTC. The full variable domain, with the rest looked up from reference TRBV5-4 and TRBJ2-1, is ETGVTQSPTHLIKTRGQQVTLRCSSQSGHNTVSWYQQALGQGPQFIFQYYREEENGRGNFPPRFSGLQFPNYSSELNVNALELDDSALYLCASSLELAGPVNEQFFGPGTRLTVL.

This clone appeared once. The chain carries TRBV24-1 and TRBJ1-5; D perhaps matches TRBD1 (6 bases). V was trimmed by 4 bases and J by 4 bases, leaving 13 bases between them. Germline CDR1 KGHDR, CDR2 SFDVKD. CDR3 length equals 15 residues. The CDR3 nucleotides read TGTGCCACCAGTGACCCCAACAGGGTAAATCAGCCCCAGCATTTT. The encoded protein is CATSDPNRVNQPQHF.

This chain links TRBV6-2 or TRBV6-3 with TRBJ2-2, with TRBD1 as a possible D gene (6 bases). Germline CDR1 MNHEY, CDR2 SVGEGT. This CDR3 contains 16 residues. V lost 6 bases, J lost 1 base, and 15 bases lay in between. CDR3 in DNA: TGTGCCAGCAGCACCACCAGGACAGAGAACACCGGGGAGCTGTTTTTT. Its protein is CASSTTRTENTGELFF.

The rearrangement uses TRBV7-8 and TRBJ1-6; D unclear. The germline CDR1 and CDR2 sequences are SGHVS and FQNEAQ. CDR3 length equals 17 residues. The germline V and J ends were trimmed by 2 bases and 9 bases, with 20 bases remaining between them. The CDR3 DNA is TGTGCCAGCAGCTTATTGGGGAGTTTGGGGTCGGGTTCACCCCTCCACTTT. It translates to CASSLLGSLGSGSPLHF.

CDR3 loop: CSVGTGGYGYTF. The DNA for the CDR3 is TGCAGCGTGGGGACAGGGGGTTATGGCTACACCTTC. V usage is TRBV29-1 and J usage is TRBJ1-2, with TRBD1 matching 11 bases. The CDR3 has 12 amino acids. Germline lookup yields CDR1 SQVTM and CDR2 ANQGSEA. The J segment lost 5 bases and the V segment lost 6 bases, leaving 2 bases of the junction unmatched. Using reference TRBV29-1 and TRBJ1-2 for the parts outside the CDR3, the full variable domain is SAVISQKPSRDICQRGTSLTIQCQVDSQVTMMFWYRQQPGQSLTLIATANQGSEATYESGFVIDKFPISRPNLTFSTLTVSNMSPEDSSIYLCSVGTGGYGYTFGSGTRLTVV.

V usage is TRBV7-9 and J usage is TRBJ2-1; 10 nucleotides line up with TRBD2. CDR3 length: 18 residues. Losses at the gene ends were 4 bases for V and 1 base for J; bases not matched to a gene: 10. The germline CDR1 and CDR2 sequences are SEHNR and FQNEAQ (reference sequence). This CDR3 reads CASSSRRSSGGSYNEQFF. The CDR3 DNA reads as TGTGCCAGCAGCTCCCGGCGGAGTAGCGGGGGGTCCTACAATGAGCAGTTCTTC.

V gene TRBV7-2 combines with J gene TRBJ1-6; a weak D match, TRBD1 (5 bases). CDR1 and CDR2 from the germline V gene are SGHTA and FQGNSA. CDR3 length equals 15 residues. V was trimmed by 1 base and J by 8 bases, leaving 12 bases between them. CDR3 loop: CASSLGGQSDSPLHF. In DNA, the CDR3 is TGTGCCAGCAGCTTAGGAGGACAATCGGATTCACCCCTCCACTTT.

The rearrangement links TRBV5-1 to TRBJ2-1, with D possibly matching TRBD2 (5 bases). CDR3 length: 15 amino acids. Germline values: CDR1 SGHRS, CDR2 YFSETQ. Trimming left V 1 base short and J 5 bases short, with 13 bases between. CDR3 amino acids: CASSLWRRGNNEQFF. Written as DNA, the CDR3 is TGCGCCAGCAGCTTGTGGCGGCGAGGGAACAATGAGCAGTTCTTC.

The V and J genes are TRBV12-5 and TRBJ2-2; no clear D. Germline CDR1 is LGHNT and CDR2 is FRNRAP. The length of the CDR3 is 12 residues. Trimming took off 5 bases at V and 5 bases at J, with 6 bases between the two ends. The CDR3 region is CASGDITGELFF. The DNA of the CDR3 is TGTGCTAGTGGTGACATAACCGGGGAGCTGTTTTTT.

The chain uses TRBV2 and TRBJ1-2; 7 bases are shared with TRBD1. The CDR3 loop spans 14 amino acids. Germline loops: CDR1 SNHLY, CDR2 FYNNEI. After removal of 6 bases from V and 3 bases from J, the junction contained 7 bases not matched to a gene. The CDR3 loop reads CASSERGRDYGYTF. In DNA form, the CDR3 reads TGTGCCAGCAGCGAGAGGGGGCGCGACTATGGCTACACCTTC.

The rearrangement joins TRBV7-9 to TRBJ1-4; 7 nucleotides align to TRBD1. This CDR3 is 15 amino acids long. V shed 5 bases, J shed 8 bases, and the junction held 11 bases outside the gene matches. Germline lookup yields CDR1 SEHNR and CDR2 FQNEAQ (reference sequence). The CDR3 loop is CASSIPGGRFEKLFF. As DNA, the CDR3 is TGTGCCAGCAGCATCCCAGGGGGGAGGTTCGAAAAACTGTTTTTT.

The CDR3 DNA reads TGTGCCAGCAGCCCTCTCGGGAGCTCTGGGGCCAACGTCCTGACTTTC. This codes for CASSPLGSSGANVLTF. The chain employs TRBV3-1 (or the pseudogene TRBV3-2) and TRBJ2-6; TRBD2 might be the D (6 bases). Trimming cost V 4 bases and J 0 bases, with 10 bases left between them. Looked up from germline, CDR1 is LGHDT and CDR2 is YNNKEL (reference sequence). CDR3 length: 16 amino acids.

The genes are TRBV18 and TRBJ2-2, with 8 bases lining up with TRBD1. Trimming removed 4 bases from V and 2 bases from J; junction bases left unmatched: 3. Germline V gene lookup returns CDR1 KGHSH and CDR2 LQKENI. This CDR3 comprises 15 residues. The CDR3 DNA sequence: TGTGCCAGCTCACTCGGACAGGGCAACACCGGGGAGCTGTTTTTT. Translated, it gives CASSLGQGNTGELFF. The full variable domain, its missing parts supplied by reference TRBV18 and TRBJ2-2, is NAGVMQNPRHLVRRRGQEARLRCSPMKGHSHVYWYRQLPEEGLKFMVYLQKENIIDESGMPKERFSAEFPKEGPSILRIQQVVRGDSAAYFCASSLGQGNTGELFFGEGSRLTVL.

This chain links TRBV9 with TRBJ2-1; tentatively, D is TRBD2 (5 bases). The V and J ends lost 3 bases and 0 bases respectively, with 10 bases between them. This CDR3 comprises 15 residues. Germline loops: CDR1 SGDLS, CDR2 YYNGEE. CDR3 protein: CASSGAESSYNEQFF. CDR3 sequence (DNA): TGTGCCAGCAGCGGAGCGGAAAGCTCCTACAATGAGCAGTTCTTC. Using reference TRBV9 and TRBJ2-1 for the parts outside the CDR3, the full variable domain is DSGVTQTPKHLITATGQRVTLRCSPRSGDLSVYWYQQSLDQGLQFLIQYYNGEERAKGNILERFSAQQFPDLHSELNLSSLELGDSALYFCASSGAESSYNEQFFGPGTRLTVL.

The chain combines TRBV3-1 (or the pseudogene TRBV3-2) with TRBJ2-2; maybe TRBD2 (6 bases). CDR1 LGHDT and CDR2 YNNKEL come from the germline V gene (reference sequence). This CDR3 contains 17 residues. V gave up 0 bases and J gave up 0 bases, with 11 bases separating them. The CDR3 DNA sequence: TGTGCCAGCAGCCAAGATTGGGCGGGGACGAACACCGGGGAGCTGTTTTTT. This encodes CASSQDWAGTNTGELFF.

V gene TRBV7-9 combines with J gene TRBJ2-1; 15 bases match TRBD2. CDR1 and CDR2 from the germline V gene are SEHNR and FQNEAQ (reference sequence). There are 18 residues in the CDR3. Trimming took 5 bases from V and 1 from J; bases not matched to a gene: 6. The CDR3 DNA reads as TGTGCCAGCAGCATAGGACTAGCGGGAGGGTGGTCCTACAATGAGCAGTTCTTC. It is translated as CASSIGLAGGWSYNEQFF.

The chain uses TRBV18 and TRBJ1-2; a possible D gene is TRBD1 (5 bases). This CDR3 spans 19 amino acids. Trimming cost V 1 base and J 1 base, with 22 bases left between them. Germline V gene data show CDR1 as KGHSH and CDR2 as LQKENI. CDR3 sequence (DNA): TGTGCCAGCTCACCACGGGGGGGAAGGGACGCCCAATATAACTATGGCTACACCTTC. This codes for CASSPRGGRDAQYNYGYTF.

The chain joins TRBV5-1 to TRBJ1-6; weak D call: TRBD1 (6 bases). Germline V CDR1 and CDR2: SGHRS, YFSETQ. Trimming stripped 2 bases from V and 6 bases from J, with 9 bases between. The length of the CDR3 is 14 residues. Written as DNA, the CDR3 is TGCGCCAGCAGCTTACAGGGAAGTAATTCACCCCTCCACTTT. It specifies CASSLQGSNSPLHF. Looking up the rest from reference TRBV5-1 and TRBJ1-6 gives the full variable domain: KAGVTQTPRYLIKTRGQQVTLSCSPISGHRSVSWYQQTPGQGLQFLFEYFSETQRNKGNFPGRFSGRQFSNSRSEMNVSTLELGDSALYLCASSLQGSNSPLHFGNGTRLTVT.

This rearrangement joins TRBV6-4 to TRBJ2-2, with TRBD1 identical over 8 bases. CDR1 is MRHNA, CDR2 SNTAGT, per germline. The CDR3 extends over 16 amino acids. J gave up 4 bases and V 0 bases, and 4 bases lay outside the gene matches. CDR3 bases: TGTGCCAGCAGTGACTCTTACAGGGGGAGCACCGGGGAGCTGTTTTTT. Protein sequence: CASSDSYRGSTGELFF.

CDR3 residues: CATKGTSLQETQYF. CDR3 bases: TGCGCCACCAAAGGGACTAGCCTTCAAGAGACCCAGTACTTC. This chain links TRBV10-2 with TRBJ2-5; TRBD2 agrees at 9 bases. V lost 10 bases, J lost 2 bases, and 8 bases stayed unmatched. The CDR3 contains 14 residues. CDR1 is WSHSY, CDR2 SAAADI, per germline.

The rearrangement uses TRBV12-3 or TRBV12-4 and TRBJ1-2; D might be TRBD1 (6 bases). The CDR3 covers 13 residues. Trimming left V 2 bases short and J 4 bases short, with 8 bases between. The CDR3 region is CASSLRTAYGYTF. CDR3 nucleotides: TGTGCCAGCAGTTTAAGGACAGCCTATGGCTACACCTTC.

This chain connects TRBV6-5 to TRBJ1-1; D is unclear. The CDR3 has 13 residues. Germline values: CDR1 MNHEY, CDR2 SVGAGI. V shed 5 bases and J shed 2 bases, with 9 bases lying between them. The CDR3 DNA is TGTGCCAGCAGTCGAGGACTAAACACTGAAGCTTTCTTT. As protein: CASSRGLNTEAFF.

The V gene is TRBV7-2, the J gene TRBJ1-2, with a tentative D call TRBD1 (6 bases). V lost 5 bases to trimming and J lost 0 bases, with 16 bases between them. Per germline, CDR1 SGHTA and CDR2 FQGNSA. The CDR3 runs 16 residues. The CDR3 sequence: CASSQQGANANYGYTF. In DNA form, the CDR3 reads TGTGCCAGCAGCCAACAGGGAGCGAATGCTAACTATGGCTACACCTTC.

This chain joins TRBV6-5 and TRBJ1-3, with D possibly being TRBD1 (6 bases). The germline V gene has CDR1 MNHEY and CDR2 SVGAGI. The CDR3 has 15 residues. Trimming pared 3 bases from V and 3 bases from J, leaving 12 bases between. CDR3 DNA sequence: TGTGCCAGCAGTTATCACAGGGCAAGTGGAAACACCATATATTTT. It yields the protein CASSYHRASGNTIYF.

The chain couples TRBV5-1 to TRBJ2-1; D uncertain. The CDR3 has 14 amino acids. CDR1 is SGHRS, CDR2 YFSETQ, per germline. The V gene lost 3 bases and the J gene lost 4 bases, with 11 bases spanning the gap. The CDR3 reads CASSSQSSYNEQFF. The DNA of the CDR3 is TGCGCCAGCAGCTCACAATCTTCATACAATGAGCAGTTCTTC.

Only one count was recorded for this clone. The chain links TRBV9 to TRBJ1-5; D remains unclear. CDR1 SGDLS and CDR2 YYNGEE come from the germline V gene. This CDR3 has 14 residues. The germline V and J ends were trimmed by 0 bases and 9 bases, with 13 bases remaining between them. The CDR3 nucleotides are TGTGCCAGCAGCGTAGAGTCGGGAGGAACGCCCCAGCATTTT. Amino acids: CASSVESGGTPQHF. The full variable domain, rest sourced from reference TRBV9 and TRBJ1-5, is DSGVTQTPKHLITATGQRVTLRCSPRSGDLSVYWYQQSLDQGLQFLIQYYNGEERAKGNILERFSAQQFPDLHSELNLSSLELGDSALYFCASSVESGGTPQHFGDGTRLSIL.

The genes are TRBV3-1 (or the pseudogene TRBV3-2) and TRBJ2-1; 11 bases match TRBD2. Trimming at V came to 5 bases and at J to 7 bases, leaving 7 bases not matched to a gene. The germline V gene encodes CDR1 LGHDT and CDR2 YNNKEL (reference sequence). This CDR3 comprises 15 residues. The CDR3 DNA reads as TGTGCCAGCAGCTTAGCGGGGGGGCATTTGAATGAGCAGTTCTTC. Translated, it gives CASSLAGGHLNEQFF.

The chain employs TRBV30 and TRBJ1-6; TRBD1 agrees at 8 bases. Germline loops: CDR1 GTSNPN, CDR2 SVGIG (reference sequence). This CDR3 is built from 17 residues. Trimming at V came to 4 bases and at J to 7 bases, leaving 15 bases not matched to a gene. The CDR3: CAWNPSQGANLNSPLHF. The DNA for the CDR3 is TGTGCCTGGAATCCCTCGCAGGGGGCGAATTTGAATTCACCCCTCCACTTT. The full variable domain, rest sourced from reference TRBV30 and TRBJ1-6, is SQTIHQWPATLVQPVGSPLSLECTVEGTSNPNLYWYRQAAGRGLQLLFYSVGIGQISSEVPQNLSASRPQDRQFILSSKKLLLSDSGFYLCAWNPSQGANLNSPLHFGNGTRLTVT.

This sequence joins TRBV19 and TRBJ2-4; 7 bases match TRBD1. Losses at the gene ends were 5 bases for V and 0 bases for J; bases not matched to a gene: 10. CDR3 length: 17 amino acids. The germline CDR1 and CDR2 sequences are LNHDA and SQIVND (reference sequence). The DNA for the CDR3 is TGTGCCAGTAGTGATGACAGGGTAAAACTAGCCAAAAACATTCAGTACTTC. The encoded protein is CASSDDRVKLAKNIQYF.